The clone carrying this T cell receptor beta chain was picked up a small number of times. The antigen is undetermined. Isolated RNA was reverse transcribed in full, so expressed TCRB transcripts were sequenced. Assay used: immunoSEQ multiplex PCR; TCRdb lists only in-frame clones, some missing. This table holds approximately 600,000 clones, roughly 12% found once. This sample was taken from a study of beta chain features in type 1 diabetes. Sorting with CD45RO/CCR7/CD25/CD127/CD95/CD27 yielded naive, central memory, regulatory and stem-like memory CD4+ cells. Study outcomes and limitations: Cells carrying high TCR expression could end up over-represented when cDNA is sequenced. Among type 1 diabetes patients, VDJ junctions had fewer insertions and more deletions. Across all four CD4+ subsets, people with type 1 diabetes showed modestly shorter TCRB CDR3s. The naive, central memory and Treg TCRB repertoires showed an apparent similarity that was greater among patients than among healthy donors.

The sample was naive CD4+ T cells from blood. This sequence originates from a young man with type 1 diabetes.

Here the CDR3 DNA reads TGTGCCAGCAGCGTAGCAGGGTCCTACGAGCAGTACTTC. Translating it yields CASSVAGSYEQYF. The chain joins TRBV9 to TRBJ2-7; perhaps TRBD1 as D (5 bases). Trimming shortened V by 0 bases and J by 1 base, and 5 bases separated the two germline ends. CDR1 SGDLS and CDR2 YYNGEE come from the germline V gene. The CDR3 length is 13 residues.